This T cell receptor beta chain originates from a study of blood T cell repertoires in COVID-19. About the research overall: PBMCs, B-cell-depleted T cells, or T cells were the source of the cDNA or gDNA that made up the material.

Germline trimming cut 4 bases from V and 4 bases from J; bases unmatched to any gene: 7. The CDR3 is made up of 15 amino acids. Per germline, CDR1 SGHKS and CDR2 YYEKEE (reference sequence). The study recruited people aged roughly 18 to 95 years across 20 to 30 US areas. Assignments of participants to cohorts depended upon their own reported clinical history. The protocol was immunoSEQ multiplex PCR, while the TCRdb copy is restricted to in-frame clones and leaves out a portion. The sample consists of roughly 400,000 clones, over 75% of them appearing once. Sequenced material: PBMCs or T cells enriched from blood (not recorded which). This sequence joins TRBV5-5 and TRBJ2-7, with 11 bases lining up with TRBD2. This TCR was sampled from a woman under 30 who had been exposed to COVID-19. The CDR3 nucleotides read TGTGCCAGCAGCGAGACTAGCGGGAAAGGTTACGAGCAGTACTTC. As protein: CASSETSGKGYEQYF. The complete variable domain, with remaining parts taken from reference TRBV5-5 and TRBJ2-7, reads DAGVTQSPTHLIKTRGQQVTLRCSPISGHKSVSWYQQVLGQGPQFIFQYYEKEERGRGNFPDRFSARQFPNYSSELNVNALLLGDSALYLCASSETSGKGYEQYFGPGTRLTVT.